Below, 10 T cell receptor beta chains from the same sample are listed, as sequenced in a study of T-cell memory formation after mild COVID-19. TCRdb re-derived calls from the 5' RACE reads in MiXCR, one entry per CDR3 protein. The sample shows some 300,000 distinct CDR3 sequences, 20% to 25% of them seen only once. The specimen was PBMCs or a T cell subset sorted from them (not recorded which). Receptor source: a man aged 18 to 30 who had mild COVID-19 (a few samples of this study predate the infection). Cell type and time point are not known.

A few counts support this clonotype. The chain carries TRBV7-2 and TRBJ2-1; TRBD2 is a possible D gene (6 bases). Germline values: CDR1 SGHTA, CDR2 FQGNSA. This CDR3 has 15 amino acids. V was trimmed by 0 bases and J by 5 bases, leaving 11 bases between them. CDR3 nucleotides: TGTGCCAGCAGCTTAGCGGTAGCGGCCAACAATGAGCAGTTCTTC. Residues: CASSLAVAANNEQFF. Based on the CDR3 plus reference TRBV7-2 and TRBJ2-1, the full variable domain is GAGVSQSPSNKVTEKGKDVELRCDPISGHTALYWYRQSLGQGLEFLIYFQGNSAPDKSGLPSDRFSAERTGGSVSTLTIQRTQQEDSAVYLCASSLAVAANNEQFFGPGTRLTVL.

V usage is TRBV7-2 and J usage is TRBJ1-2; 8 nucleotides agree with TRBD1. This CDR3 comprises 13 residues. V was pared by 3 bases and J by 6 bases, with 3 bases of the junction left unmatched. CDR1 and CDR2 from the germline V gene are SGHTA and FQGNSA. CDR3 nucleotides: TGTGCCAGCAGCTTCCCAGGGGGCGATGGCTACACCTTC. Its translation is CASSFPGGDGYTF.

V and J are TRBV20-1 and TRBJ1-2, with 12 bases that match TRBD1. V gave up 4 bases and J gave up 2 bases; unmatched junction bases: 5. The germline V gene encodes CDR1 DFQATT and CDR2 SNEGSKA (reference sequence). This CDR3 comprises 15 residues. The CDR3: CSATKGQGANYGYTF. The DNA of the CDR3 is TGCAGTGCTACTAAGGGACAGGGGGCCAACTATGGCTACACCTTC.

The CDR3 coding sequence is TGCAGTGCTAGCCCACCAGGCAATCAGCCCCAGCATTTT. It yields the protein CSASPPGNQPQHF. The chain employs TRBV20-1 and TRBJ1-5; D not resolved. Per the germline V gene, CDR1 is DFQATT and CDR2 is SNEGSKA (reference sequence). The V end lost 3 bases, the J end lost 2 bases, and 8 bases lay between the germline ends. This CDR3 comprises 13 residues.

This chain joins TRBV5-1 and TRBJ2-3; D might be TRBD2 (6 bases). Trimming left V 3 bases short and J 1 base short, with 9 bases between. The V gene's germline CDR1 is SGHRS and CDR2 YFSETQ. The CDR3 runs to 14 residues. The CDR3 spells CASSWWGGTDTQYF. In nucleotides, the CDR3 is TGCGCCAGCAGCTGGTGGGGGGGCACAGATACGCAGTATTTT.

This clonotype was counted a few times. The chain couples TRBV20-1 to TRBJ2-7; TRBD2 aligns across 7 bases. This CDR3 spans 13 amino acids. Germline CDR1 reads DFQATT; CDR2 reads SNEGSKA (reference sequence). V shed 3 bases, J shed 6 bases, and the junction held 8 bases outside the gene matches. The CDR3 protein is CSARSGGGGEQYF. DNA of the CDR3: TGCAGTGCTAGGAGTGGGGGGGGAGGCGAGCAGTACTTC.

The CDR3 bases are TGTGCCAGCAGCTTCCTACCGGGGACCCTTCAGGGGCAGTTCTTC. This gives the protein CASSFLPGTLQGQFF. V and J are TRBV7-8 and TRBJ2-1; D could derive from TRBD1 or TRBD2 (5 bases each). Trimming pared 3 bases from V and 12 bases from J, leaving 21 bases between. This CDR3 region has 15 residues. Germline assignment: CDR1 SGHVS and CDR2 FQNEAQ.

The chain links TRBV27 to TRBJ2-2, with 11 bases matching TRBD1. With 5 bases clipped from V and 7 bases from J, the junction kept 9 bases outside the gene matches. Germline V gene sequence: CDR1 MNHEY, CDR2 SMNVEV (reference sequence). The CDR3 contains 16 residues. This chain's CDR3 is CASSSGQGASVGELFF. The CDR3 DNA sequence: TGTGCCAGCAGTAGCGGACAGGGGGCCTCAGTCGGGGAGCTGTTTTTT.

V usage is TRBV12-3 or TRBV12-4 and J usage is TRBJ2-3; D is perhaps TRBD1 or TRBD2 (5 bases each). CDR3 size: 15 residues. V gave up 3 bases and J gave up 3 bases, with 13 bases separating them. CDR3 loop: CASSFGTTGTDTQYF. The DNA for the CDR3 is TGTGCCAGCAGTTTTGGGACCACGGGTACAGATACGCAGTATTTT.

This clonotype was observed at least ten times. Written as DNA, the CDR3 is TGTGCCAGCAAAAGGGATATCTATGGCTACACCTTC. It encodes CASKRDIYGYTF. The chain joins TRBV2 to TRBJ1-2, with D hard to call. Trimming removed 7 bases from V and 4 bases from J, with 10 bases in between. Germline V lookup: CDR1 SNHLY, CDR2 FYNNEI. This CDR3 is built from 12 residues. The whole variable domain, remainder taken from reference TRBV2 and TRBJ1-2, is EPEVTQTPSHQVTQMGQEVILRCVPISNHLYFYWYRQILGQKVEFLVSFYNNEISEKSEIFDDQFSVERPDGSNFTLKIRSTKLEDSAMYFCASKRDIYGYTFGSGTRLTVV.